This entry lists 21 T cell receptor beta chains sequenced from one sample in a study of cytomegalovirus exposure and HLA in healthy donors. In the PCR, 60 Vbeta and 13 Jbeta primers were used. Clones were sequenced by immunoSEQ multiplex PCR, and TCRdb holds only the in-frame ones, with some missing. Its table lists about 130,000 clones. Sequencing was performed on PBMCs. The receptors were gathered from a woman aged 55-70 years in good health and CMV-seronegative.

The DNA of the CDR3 is TGTGCCAGCAGTGAGGCTAGCGGCGCCTACGAGCAGTACTTC. Protein: CASSEASGAYEQYF. The J gene is TRBJ2-7, the V gene TRBV25-1; TRBD2 matches 7 bases. The V segment lost 3 bases and the J segment 2 bases; nucleotides outside the gene matches: 4. CDR1 is MGHDK, CDR2 SYGVNS, per germline. The CDR3 extends over 14 amino acids.

The V call is TRBV27, the J call TRBJ2-2; tentatively, D is TRBD2 (5 bases). With 6 bases removed from V and 6 bases from J, the gap between germline ends came to 14 bases. The CDR3 totals 14 residues. CDR1 MNHEY and CDR2 SMNVEV come from the germline V gene (reference sequence). CDR3: CASREGSLAGELFF. As DNA, the CDR3 is TGTGCCAGCAGGGAAGGGAGCCTTGCCGGGGAGCTGTTTTTT.

The chain carries TRBV10-3 and TRBJ2-7, with 7 bases aligning to TRBD2. The V segment lost 8 bases and the J segment 3 bases; nucleotides outside the gene matches: 10. Germline values: CDR1 ENHRY, CDR2 SYGVKD. The CDR3 is 14 amino acids. The CDR3 DNA follows: TGTGCCATCCGCACCAGCGGGGCCCGCTACGAGCAGTACTTC. Its protein product is CAIRTSGARYEQYF.

The genes are TRBV9 and TRBJ2-1; 7 nucleotides align to TRBD1. V was pared by 0 bases and J by 5 bases, with 5 bases of the junction left unmatched. CDR3 length: 15 residues. CDR1 SGDLS and CDR2 YYNGEE come from the germline V gene. CDR3 protein: CASSVEGGQDNEQFF. The CDR3 DNA sequence: TGTGCCAGCAGCGTAGAAGGGGGCCAGGACAATGAGCAGTTCTTC.

The chain recombines TRBV6-5 with TRBJ1-2; a weak D match, TRBD1 (6 bases). The CDR3 totals 14 residues. Germline V gene data show CDR1 as MNHEY and CDR2 as SVGAGI. With 4 bases removed from V and 4 bases from J, the gap between germline ends came to 13 bases. The CDR3 reads CASSSSGEGYGYTF. The CDR3 DNA reads as TGTGCCAGCAGTTCCTCAGGGGAGGGCTATGGCTACACCTTC.

This rearrangement joins TRBV5-8 to TRBJ2-5, with 8 positions matching TRBD2. The V gene's germline CDR1 is SGHTS and CDR2 YDEGEE. The CDR3 is 16 amino acids. V lost 3 bases, J lost 3 bases, and 10 bases stayed unmatched. The CDR3 region has the DNA TGTGCCAGCAGCTGGGCCTTGACGGGGGGGAAAGAGACCCAGTACTTC. This encodes CASSWALTGGKETQYF. The full variable domain, rest sourced from reference TRBV5-8 and TRBJ2-5, is EAGVTQSPTHLIKTRGQQATLRCSPISGHTSVYWYQQALGLGLQFLLWYDEGEERNRGNFPPRFSGRQFPNYSSELNVNALELEDSALYLCASSWALTGGKETQYFGPGTRLLVL.

The rearrangement joins TRBV27 to TRBJ1-1; D unresolved. V was pared by 6 bases and J by 5 bases, with 16 bases between. The germline V gene encodes CDR1 MNHEY and CDR2 SMNVEV (reference sequence). The CDR3 loop spans 14 amino acids. CDR3: CASSSVLGETEAFF. The CDR3 nucleotides read TGTGCCAGCAGCTCCGTCCTCGGAGAGACTGAAGCTTTCTTT.

This sequence joins TRBV5-1 and TRBJ1-1, with 7 bases lining up with TRBD1. The CDR3 covers 14 residues. CDR1 and CDR2 from the germline V gene are SGHRS and YFSETQ. J lost 1 base, V lost 2 bases, and 2 bases had no gene match. The CDR3 here is CASSLRDRNTEAFF. Written as DNA, the CDR3 is TGCGCCAGCAGCTTAAGGGACAGGAACACTGAAGCTTTCTTT.

The chain uses TRBV2 and TRBJ2-7; D unresolved. The CDR3 sequence is 15 residues long. V gave up 2 bases and J gave up 4 bases, with 15 bases separating them. The germline V gene has CDR1 SNHLY and CDR2 FYNNEI. CDR3 sequence: CASSEFRSQKYEQYF. CDR3 in DNA: TGTGCCAGCAGTGAATTTCGGTCCCAAAAGTACGAGCAGTACTTC.

V usage is TRBV7-8 and J usage is TRBJ2-1; 15 positions agree with TRBD2. CDR3 length equals 21 residues. With V trimmed by 4 bases and J by 5 bases, 18 bases remained unmatched. In germline, CDR1 is SGHVS, CDR2 FQNEAQ. The CDR3 DNA reads as TGTGCCAGCAGCTCAAGGGAACCGGGACTAGCGGGAGGAGGTTCGGACAATGAGCAGTTCTTC. This codes for CASSSREPGLAGGGSDNEQFF.

The J gene is TRBJ2-3, the V gene TRBV13; 10 nucleotides line up with TRBD2. CDR1 is PRHDT and CDR2 is FYEKMQ in the germline V gene (reference sequence). Trimming removed 0 bases from V and 2 bases from J; junction bases left unmatched: 11. The CDR3 consists of 19 residues. CDR3 in DNA: TGTGCCAGCAGCTTAGGCGCTAGCGGGGGATATTACAACACAGATACGCAGTATTTT. Protein: CASSLGASGGYYNTDTQYF.

CDR3 sequence (DNA): TGTGCCAGCAGGAAGACAGGGACTGACTATGGCTACACCTTC. Translating gives CASRKTGTDYGYTF. The rearrangement links TRBV2 to TRBJ1-2; 7 bases are a match to TRBD1. CDR1 and CDR2 from the germline V gene are SNHLY and FYNNEI. The CDR3 loop spans 14 amino acids. V lost 6 bases to trimming and J lost 3 bases; unmatched junction nucleotides: 7.

The chain couples TRBV6-4 to TRBJ1-1; D is perhaps TRBD1 (5 bases). Germline CDR1 reads MRHNA; CDR2 reads SNTAGT. This CDR3 is 14 amino acids long. V was clipped by 6 bases and J by 2 bases, with 13 bases between them. This chain's CDR3 is CASRQDRLNTEAFF. CDR3 in DNA: TGTGCCAGCAGACAGGACCGCCTTAACACTGAAGCTTTCTTT.

V usage is TRBV6-5 and J usage is TRBJ1-1; D might be TRBD1 (6 bases). V was pared by 1 base and J by 6 bases, with 9 bases between. The CDR3 length is 13 residues. The germline CDR1 and CDR2 sequences are MNHEY and SVGAGI. The CDR3 region is CASSYFTGSEAFF. The CDR3, as DNA: TGTGCCAGCAGTTACTTCACAGGGTCTGAAGCTTTCTTT.

The chain has TRBV27 and TRBJ1-2, with D maybe TRBD1 (6 bases). V was trimmed by 5 bases and J by 4 bases, leaving 11 bases between them. This CDR3 has 13 amino acids. CDR1 is MNHEY and CDR2 is SMNVEV in the germline V gene (reference sequence). The CDR3 sequence is CASSPRQVYGYTF. The CDR3 DNA follows: TGTGCCAGCAGTCCACGACAGGTCTATGGCTACACCTTC.

The J gene is TRBJ1-4, the V gene TRBV29-1; 7 nucleotides agree with TRBD1. This CDR3 comprises 13 residues. V dropped 4 bases and J dropped 7; count of bases not matched to a gene: 6. CDR1 and CDR2 (germline): SQVTM, ANQGSEA. In DNA, the CDR3 is TGCAGCGTTGGAGTCTACAGGGGTGAAAAACTGTTTTTT. This encodes CSVGVYRGEKLFF. The variable domain in full, completed from reference TRBV29-1 and TRBJ1-4, reads SAVISQKPSRDICQRGTSLTIQCQVDSQVTMMFWYRQQPGQSLTLIATANQGSEATYESGFVIDKFPISRPNLTFSTLTVSNMSPEDSSIYLCSVGVYRGEKLFFGSGTQLSVL.

CDR3 in DNA: TGTGCCAGCTCACCTGGGACAGGGTTCTATGGCTACACCTTC. Its translation: CASSPGTGFYGYTF. The chain combines TRBV18 with TRBJ1-2, with TRBD1 matching over 9 bases. CDR1 KGHSH and CDR2 LQKENI come from the germline V gene. CDR3 length: 14 amino acids. V dropped 3 bases and J dropped 4; count of bases not matched to a gene: 3.

The V gene is TRBV14, the J gene TRBJ2-5; no definite D call. Germline V lookup: CDR1 SGHDN, CDR2 FVKESK. CDR3 size: 12 residues. Deletions cut 4 bases from V and 7 bases from J, with 10 bases between. CDR3 nucleotide sequence: TGTGCCAGCAGCCCAACTATGGGGACCCAGTACTTC. As protein: CASSPTMGTQYF.

This sequence joins TRBV28 and TRBJ1-5, with D hard to call. The CDR3 has 13 amino acids. The V gene lost 3 bases and the J gene lost 2 bases, with 5 bases spanning the gap. In germline, CDR1 is MDHEN, CDR2 SYDVKM. CDR3 DNA: TGTGCCAGCAGTTTTGAGGGCAATCAGCCCCAGCATTTT. It yields the protein CASSFEGNQPQHF.

V is TRBV10-1 and J is TRBJ2-7, with D possibly matching TRBD1 (5 bases). The CDR3 contains 13 residues. Trimming stripped 2 bases from V and 2 bases from J, with 7 bases between. The germline V gene has CDR1 WNHNN and CDR2 SYGVQD (reference sequence). The CDR3 bases are TGCGCCAGCAGTGAGGACAGTACCTACGAGCAGTACTTC. As protein: CASSEDSTYEQYF.

The genes are TRBV9 and TRBJ2-3; D is possibly TRBD2 (5 bases). V shed 0 bases and J shed 3 bases, with 20 bases lying between them. This CDR3 has 18 amino acids. The germline gives CDR1 SGDLS, CDR2 YYNGEE. This CDR3 reads CASSVGLGGYILTDTQYF. The CDR3 bases are TGTGCCAGCAGCGTAGGTCTGGGCGGGTACATACTAACAGATACGCAGTATTTT.